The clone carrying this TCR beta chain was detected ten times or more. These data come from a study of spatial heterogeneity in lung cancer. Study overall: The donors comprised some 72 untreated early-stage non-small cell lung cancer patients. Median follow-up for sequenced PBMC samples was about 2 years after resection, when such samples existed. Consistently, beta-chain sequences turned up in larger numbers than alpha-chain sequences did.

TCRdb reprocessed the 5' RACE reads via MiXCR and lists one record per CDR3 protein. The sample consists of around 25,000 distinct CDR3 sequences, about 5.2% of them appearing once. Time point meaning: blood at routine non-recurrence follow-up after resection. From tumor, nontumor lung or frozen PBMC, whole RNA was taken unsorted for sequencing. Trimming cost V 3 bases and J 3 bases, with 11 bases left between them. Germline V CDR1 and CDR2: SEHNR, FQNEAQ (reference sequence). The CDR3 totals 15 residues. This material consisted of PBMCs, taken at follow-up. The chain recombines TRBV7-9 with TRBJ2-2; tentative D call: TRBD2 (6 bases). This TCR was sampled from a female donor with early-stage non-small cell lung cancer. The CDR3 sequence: CASSLGGADTGELFF. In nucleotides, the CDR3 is TGTGCCAGCAGCTTGGGCGGGGCGGACACCGGGGAGCTGTTTTTT. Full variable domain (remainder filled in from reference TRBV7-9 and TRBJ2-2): DTGVSQNPRHKITKRGQNVTFRCDPISEHNRLYWYRQTLGQGPEFLTYFQNEAQLEKSRLLSDRFSAERPKGSFSTLEIQRTEQGDSAMYLCASSLGGADTGELFFGEGSRLTVL.